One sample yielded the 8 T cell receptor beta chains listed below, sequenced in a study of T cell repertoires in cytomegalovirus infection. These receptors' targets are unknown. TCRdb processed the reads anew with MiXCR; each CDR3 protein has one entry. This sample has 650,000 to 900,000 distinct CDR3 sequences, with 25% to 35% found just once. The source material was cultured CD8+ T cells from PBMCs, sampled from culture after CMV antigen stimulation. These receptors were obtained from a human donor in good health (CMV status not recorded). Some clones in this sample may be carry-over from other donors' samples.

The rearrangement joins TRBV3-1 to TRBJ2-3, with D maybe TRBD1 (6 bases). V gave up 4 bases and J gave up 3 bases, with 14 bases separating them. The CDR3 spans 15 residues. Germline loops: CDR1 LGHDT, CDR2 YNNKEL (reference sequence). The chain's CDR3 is CASSPDRSTTDTQYF. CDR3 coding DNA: TGTGCCAGCAGCCCCGACAGGTCGACGACAGATACGCAGTATTTT.

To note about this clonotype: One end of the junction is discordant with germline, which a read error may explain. Here the CDR3 DNA reads TGCGCAGGGGGACAGGGGGCTGGGGCCAACGTCCTGACTTTC. Translating it yields CAGGQGAGANVLTF. The chain combines TRBV11-2 with TRBJ2-6; 11 nucleotides line up with TRBD1. Germline values: CDR1 SGHAT, CDR2 FQNNGV. There are 14 residues in the CDR3.

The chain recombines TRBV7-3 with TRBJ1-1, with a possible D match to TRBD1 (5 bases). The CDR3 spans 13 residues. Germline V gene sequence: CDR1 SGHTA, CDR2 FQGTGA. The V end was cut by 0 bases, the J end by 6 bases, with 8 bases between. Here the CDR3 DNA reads TGTGCCAGCAGCTTAACTCGGGGCGCTGAAGCTTTCTTT. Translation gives CASSLTRGAEAFF.

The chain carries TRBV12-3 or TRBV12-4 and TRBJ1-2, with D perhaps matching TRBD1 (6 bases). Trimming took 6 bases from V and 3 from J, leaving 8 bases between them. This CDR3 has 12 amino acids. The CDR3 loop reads CASRHRDYGYTF. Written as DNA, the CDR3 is TGTGCCAGCAGGCACAGGGACTATGGCTACACCTTC.

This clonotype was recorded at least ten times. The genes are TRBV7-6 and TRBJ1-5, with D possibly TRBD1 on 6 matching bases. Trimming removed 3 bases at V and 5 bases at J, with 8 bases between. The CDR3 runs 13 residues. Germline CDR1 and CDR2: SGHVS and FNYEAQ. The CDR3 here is CASSLGGHQPQHF. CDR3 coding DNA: TGTGCCAGCAGCTTGGGGGGGCATCAGCCCCAGCATTTT. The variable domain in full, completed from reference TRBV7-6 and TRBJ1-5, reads GAGVSQSPRYKVTKRGQDVALRCDPISGHVSLYWYRQALGQGPEFLTYFNYEAQQDKSGLPNDRFSAERPEGSISTLTIQRTEQRDSAMYRCASSLGGHQPQHFGDGTRLSIL.

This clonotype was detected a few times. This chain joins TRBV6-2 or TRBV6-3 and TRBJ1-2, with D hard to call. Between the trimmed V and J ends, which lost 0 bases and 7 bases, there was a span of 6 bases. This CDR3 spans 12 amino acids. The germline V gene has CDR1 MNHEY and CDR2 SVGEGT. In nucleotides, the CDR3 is TGTGCCAGCAGTTACTCGAAGTTTGGCTACACCTTC. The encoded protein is CASSYSKFGYTF.

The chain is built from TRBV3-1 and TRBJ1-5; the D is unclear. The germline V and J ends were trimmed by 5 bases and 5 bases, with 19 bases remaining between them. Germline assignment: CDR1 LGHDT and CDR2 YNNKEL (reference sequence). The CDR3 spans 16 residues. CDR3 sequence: CASSISYLNGYQPQHF. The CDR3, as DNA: TGTGCCAGCAGCATAAGTTACCTCAACGGGTATCAGCCCCAGCATTTT.

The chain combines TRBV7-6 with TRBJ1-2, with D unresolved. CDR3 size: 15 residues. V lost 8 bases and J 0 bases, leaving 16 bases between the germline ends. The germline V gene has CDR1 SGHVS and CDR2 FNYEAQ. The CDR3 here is CASASLAGPNYGYTF. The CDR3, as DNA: TGTGCCAGCGCTTCACTGGCCGGACCTAACTATGGCTACACCTTC.